This TCR beta chain appears in the sequencing data of a study of tissue T cells after allogeneic stem cell transplantation. Profiled with immunoSEQ multiplex PCR; TCRdb holds only in-frame clones, not every one. The sample holds under 4,000 clones, approximately 70% seen once. Notes on the study in general: Within patients, tissue anatomy strongly shaped TCR repertoire composition.

Trimming took 5 bases from V and 2 from J; bases not matched to a gene: 7. The length of the CDR3 is 16 residues. The germline V gene encodes CDR1 MDHEN and CDR2 SYDVKM. This clone was seen a single time. Its antigen is currently unknown. This receptor was identified in a male donor aged 60 or over with lung cancer. V usage is TRBV28 and J usage is TRBJ1-5; 9 positions match TRBD1. The sample here was tissue from the right colon, taken at autopsy. The CDR3, as DNA: TGTGCCAGCAGTCCAGAGACAGGGGGGCGCAATCAGCCCCAGCATTTT. This gives the protein CASSPETGGRNQPQHF. Filled out from reference TRBV28 and TRBJ1-5, the complete variable domain reads DVKVTQSSRYLVKRTGEKVFLECVQDMDHENMFWYRQDPGLGLRLIYFSYDVKMKEKGDIPEGYSVSREKKERFSLILESASTNQTSMYLCASSPETGGRNQPQHFGDGTRLSIL.